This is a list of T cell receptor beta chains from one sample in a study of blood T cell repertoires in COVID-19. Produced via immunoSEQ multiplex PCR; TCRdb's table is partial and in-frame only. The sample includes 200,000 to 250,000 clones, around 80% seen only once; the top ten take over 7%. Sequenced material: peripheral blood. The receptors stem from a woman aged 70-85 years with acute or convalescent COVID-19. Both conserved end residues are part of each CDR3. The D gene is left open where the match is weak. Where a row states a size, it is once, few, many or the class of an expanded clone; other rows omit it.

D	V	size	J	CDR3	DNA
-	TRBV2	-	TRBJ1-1	CASSESQMNTEAFF	TGTGCCAGCAGTGAGAGTCAAATGAACACTGAAGCTTTCTTT
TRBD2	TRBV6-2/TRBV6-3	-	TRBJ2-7	CASSYPLAGVSYEQYF	TGTGCCAGCAGTTACCCGCTAGCGGGGGTCTCCTACGAGCAGTACTTC
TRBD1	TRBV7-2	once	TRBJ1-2	CASSLGQGAGGYTF	TGTGCCAGCAGCTTAGGACAGGGGGCCGGTGGCTACACCTTC
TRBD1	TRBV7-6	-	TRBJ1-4	CASSWGTGDFEKLFF	TGTGCCAGCAGCTGGGGGACAGGGGACTTTGAAAAACTGTTTTTT
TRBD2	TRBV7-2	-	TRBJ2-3	CASSHTPGTSGGASDTQYF	TGTGCCAGCAGCCACACTCCGGGGACTAGCGGGGGGGCTTCAGATACGCAGTATTTT
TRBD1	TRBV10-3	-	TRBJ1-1	CAISPQGDSFSEAFF	TGTGCCATCAGTCCCCAGGGGGACAGTTTTTCTGAAGCTTTCTTT
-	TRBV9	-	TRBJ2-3	CASSVSEDTQYF	TGTGCCAGCAGCGTATCCGAGGATACGCAGTATTTT
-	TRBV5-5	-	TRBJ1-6	CASSSAGGLTYSPLHF	TGTGCCAGCAGCTCGGCCGGAGGGTTAACATATTCACCCCTCCACTTT
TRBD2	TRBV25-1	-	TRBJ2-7	CASSEYQDTSGGQYEQYF	TGTGCCAGCAGTGAATATCAAGATACTAGCGGGGGCCAATACGAGCAGTACTTC
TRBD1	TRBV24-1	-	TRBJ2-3	CATSDGQDPTDTQYF	TGTGCCACCAGTGATGGACAGGACCCCACAGATACGCAGTATTTT
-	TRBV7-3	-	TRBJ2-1	CASSLRGEGGNEQFF	TGTGCCAGCAGCTTGAGAGGTGAGGGTGGCAATGAGCAGTTCTTC